The present TCR beta chain was sequenced within a study of cytomegalovirus exposure and HLA in healthy donors. Study observations and caveats: The classifier was said to identify cytomegalovirus status with high specificity and sensitivity.

The PCR used 60 Vbeta and 13 Jbeta primers. Profiling relied on immunoSEQ multiplex PCR, and the TCRdb table lists in-frame clones only, not all of them. The sample lists about 150,000 clones, around 79% occurring once. As regards this clone: Antigen specificity is unknown. The same CDR3 arises from other DNA sequences in this sample as well.

With 3 bases clipped from V and 4 bases from J, the junction kept 5 bases outside the gene matches. Per the germline V gene, CDR1 is MNHEY and CDR2 is SMNVEV (reference sequence). The CDR3 has 15 residues. Specimen: PBMCs. This sequence originates from a man younger than 30 in good health and CMV-seronegative. The genes are TRBV27 and TRBJ2-7; 11 bases match TRBD1. This chain's CDR3 is CASSFKGQGGYEQYV. The CDR3 nucleotides read TGTGCCAGCAGTTTTAAGGGACAGGGGGGATACGAGCAGTACGTC.